A selection of T cell receptor beta chains follows, all from one sample in a study of blood T cells in healthy people across ages. TCRdb processed the 5' RACE reads anew with MiXCR; each CDR3 protein has one entry. The profile shows 1.4 million to 1.5 million distinct CDR3 sequences, 42% of them singletons. The sequencing input was blood. Receptor source: a woman younger than 30 in good health. CDR3s include the opening cysteine and the closing phenylalanine or tryptophan. Size is omitted from some rows. Given values are once, few, many or a class for expanded clones.

j_gene,v_gene,abundance,CDR3aa
TRBJ1-6,TRBV28,-,CASSPAGGANNSPLHF
TRBJ2-1,TRBV6-5,-,CANTGAANYNEQFF
TRBJ2-7,TRBV4-2,-,CASSQDSLLAGISYEQYF
TRBJ2-3,TRBV10-3,-,CAISEQDLTDTQYF
TRBJ1-1,TRBV20-1,-,CSARDVVRVNTEAFF
TRBJ1-2,TRBV20-1,few,CSAAQLYGYTF
TRBJ2-1,TRBV18,-,CTSSHLGTSGINEQFF
TRBJ2-5,TRBV21-1,few,CASSKGWTVVGQETQYF
TRBJ1-1,TRBV15,-,CATSRTGTGFTEAFF
TRBJ2-3,TRBV15,-,CATSSEDRVTDTQYF
TRBJ2-3,TRBV7-9,-,CASSWTGLSTDTQYF
TRBJ1-2,TRBV6-1,few,CASSGTGGGYGYTF
TRBJ2-3,TRBV29-1,few,CSVQGLAGAVTDTQYF
TRBJ1-2,TRBV6-5,-,CASSYYDRRGTGDYGYTF
TRBJ2-3,TRBV12-3/TRBV12-4,-,CASSLVGAATDTQYF